Described below is a single T cell receptor (beta chain) sequence and its context. This clonotype came up many times. Its antigen remains unidentified. No clone much larger than this one lies a single base away; base qualities are absent. The trim is 7 bases for V and 3 bases for J, with a gap of 13 bases between the germline ends. The germline V gene yields SGHTA for CDR1 and FQGNSA for CDR2. From the cysteine through the phenylalanine, the CDR3 covers 13 amino acids. Only the CDR3 portion is preserved as DNA: 39 bases, with reading frame beginning at the first base. Reads for this sample came from an Illumina HiSeq 2500. Quantitative 5'-RACE with molecular barcodes was the method used to prepare the TCR beta libraries. Turning to the authors' computational methods: A new computational method based on a probabilistic model of VDJ rearrangement was used to identify disease-linked TCR variants. TCRdb handled the public reads itself, with Q25 trimming in fastp and clone calling in MiXCR, and kept productive beta chains. CDR3 protein duplicates are merged, each entry listing the most common genes and DNA. None of the V and J calls come from the authors' own analysis; TCRdb made them. The sample includes 100,000 to 150,000 distinct CDR3 sequences, with around 8.5% observed a single time. The top ten hold about 3.6% of the sample.

The data originate from a study of CD8 T cells in ankylosing spondylitis (dated by TCRdb to 2017 to 2019). For the wider study: The study set out to find disease-linked TCR variants by profiling T cell receptor beta repertoires in ankylosing spondylitis patients and healthy donors. Samples of peripheral blood were taken, and for ankylosing spondylitis patients, synovial fluid was collected as well. The whole study cohort included 85 to 120 healthy donors and roughly 24 ankylosing spondylitis patients. Summary of the overall study and its limitations: The disease-linked clones were reported as significantly enriched in matched synovial fluid samples from ankylosing spondylitis patients. Some motif variants had previously been reported in the synovial fluid and blood of reactive arthritis patients, which suggests shared mechanisms of disease initiation. In peripheral blood, the disease-linked clones were found at relatively low frequencies and had a CD8+ phenotype. A TCR beta motif made up of several highly homologous amino acid variants appeared to be characteristic of blood from ankylosing spondylitis patients.

Sequenced: blood, either unsorted or a sorted T cell fraction (not recorded which). The sequence joins TRBV7-2 to TRBJ2-7; TRBD1 is perhaps the D gene, given 5 matching bases. This clonotype was sampled from a male donor with ankylosing spondylitis or in good health (not recorded which). The encoded CDR3 is CASTDTPNYEQYF. The DNA sequence is given as TGTGCCAGCACGGACACCCCAAACTACGAGCAGTACTTC.